The clone carrying this T cell receptor (beta chain) was detected only a few times. Its antigen is still unknown. These data are taken from a study of identical twins. Findings and limits, study-wide: Models came in too low on out-of-frame TCR alpha sharing in monozygotic twins. Out-of-frame alpha sequences common to twins exhibited a surplus of low generation probability.

TCRdb fed the 5' RACE reads into MiXCR, producing one record per CDR3 protein. The table lists 400,000 to 500,000 distinct CDR3 sequences, 15% to 20% of them singletons. Germline CDR1 and CDR2: DFQATT and SNEGSKA (reference sequence). The CDR3 is made up of 13 amino acids. J lost 4 bases, V lost 5 bases, and 7 bases had no gene match. Everyone who gave samples was a healthy Caucasian. This TCR came from a man in his fifties in good health. The V gene is TRBV20-1, the J gene TRBJ2-7; 8 bases line up with TRBD1. The sequenced material came from naive T cells sorted from blood. The DNA for the CDR3 is TGCAGTGCTCAACTTGACAGGGGTTACGAGCAGTACTTC. As protein: CSAQLDRGYEQYF.